This TCR beta chain was recovered during a study of human T cells and chemical hapten exposure. Whole-study context: TCR yields differed between samples (mainly from small differences in pooled library volume).

The library labeled individual cDNA molecules by adding unique molecular identifiers to them. TCRdb itself ran the RACE reads through MiXCR, one entry per CDR3 protein. The sample has 190,000 or so distinct CDR3 sequences; around 25% are singletons. Whole-study findings and limits: It should be noted that donors had alopecia, so their immune response may differ from healthy people's.

J was trimmed by 0 bases and V by 0 bases; bases with no gene match: 4. The germline CDR1 and CDR2 sequences are LGHNA and YNFKEQ. The CDR3 consists of 17 residues. Comments on this clonotype: Its specificity is not known.

The time point here: patch test 3, about 24 weeks after DPC sensitization. Treatment described: therapeutic diphenylcyclopropenone sensitization with weekly scalp DPC. The receptor was derived from a woman between 40 and 50 years old with alopecia areata. Some clones in this sample may be carry-over from other donors' samples. The source was whole blood, collected in connection with sensitization to the hapten diphenylcyclopropenone (DPC). This chain joins TRBV4-2 and TRBJ2-3; 9 bases agree with TRBD2. This CDR3 is CASSQDAGGPSTDTQYF. The CDR3 DNA sequence: TGTGCCAGCAGCCAAGATGCGGGAGGGCCTAGCACAGATACGCAGTATTTT.